These 8 T cell receptor beta chains share one sample of origin, sequenced in a study of blood T cell repertoires in COVID-19. Some clones are missing from TCRdb's copy, which holds only in-frame ones; the method was immunoSEQ multiplex PCR. The sample gives fewer than 350,000 clones, roughly 90% of which show up once; approximately 2.5% is in the top ten. Sequenced: PBMCs or T cells enriched from blood (not recorded which). The receptors stem from a woman aged 40 to 55 with acute COVID-19.

The V call is TRBV18, the J call TRBJ1-1; 9 nucleotides match TRBD1. The J segment lost 3 bases and the V segment lost 1 base, leaving 3 bases of the junction unmatched. CDR3 length equals 15 residues. Germline V CDR1 and CDR2: KGHSH, LQKENI. Here the CDR3 reads CASSPLGQGDTEAFF. Written as DNA, the CDR3 is TGTGCCAGCTCACCACTGGGACAGGGAGACACTGAAGCTTTCTTT.

The CDR3 region has the DNA TGCGCCAGCAGCCAAGATCGACCTAGCGGGATAGCGTACAATGAGCAGTTCTTC. This encodes CASSQDRPSGIAYNEQFF. The chain has TRBV4-3 and TRBJ2-1; 9 bases fit TRBD2. The CDR3 is 18 amino acids. Trimming took 0 bases from V and 4 from J; bases not matched to a gene: 10. The germline gives CDR1 LGHNA, CDR2 YSLEER.

The chain employs TRBV20-1 and TRBJ1-3; D might be TRBD1 (5 bases). Per germline, CDR1 DFQATT and CDR2 SNEGSKA (reference sequence). V was trimmed by 6 bases and J by 8 bases, leaving 11 bases between them. This CDR3 is built from 11 residues. CDR3 nucleotide sequence: TGCAGTGCCACCCCGGGGGACACCATATATTTT. Protein product: CSATPGDTIYF.

The chain links TRBV7-2 to TRBJ1-6, with 8 bases lining up with TRBD1. The CDR3 contains 17 residues. The germline gives CDR1 SGHTA, CDR2 FQGNSA. With 1 base clipped from V and 9 bases from J, the junction kept 11 bases outside the gene matches. The CDR3 here is CASSLVASTGVGSPLHF. The CDR3 DNA reads as TGTGCCAGCAGCTTAGTGGCTTCGACAGGGGTCGGTTCACCCCTCCACTTT.

This chain joins TRBV10-3 and TRBJ2-7; D is possibly TRBD1 (6 bases). CDR1 and CDR2 (germline): ENHRY, SYGVKD. This CDR3 is 11 amino acids long. Trimming cost V 10 bases and J 4 bases, with 11 bases left between them. Written as DNA, the CDR3 is TGTGCCACCCTACAGGGTTACGAGCAGTACTTC. It encodes CATLQGYEQYF.

V is TRBV2 and J is TRBJ2-7; 7 positions agree with TRBD1. The V and J ends lost 6 bases and 2 bases, in that order; junction bases with no gene match: 10. The CDR3 runs 15 residues. The V gene's germline CDR1 is SNHLY and CDR2 FYNNEI. The chain's CDR3 is CASSQPGQGAYEQYF. The CDR3, as DNA: TGTGCCAGCAGCCAACCAGGGCAGGGGGCCTACGAGCAGTACTTC.

This chain connects TRBV5-1 to TRBJ2-2; perhaps TRBD2 as D (6 bases). The V gene lost 3 bases and the J gene lost 4 bases, with 13 bases spanning the gap. This CDR3 contains 15 residues. CDR1 SGHRS and CDR2 YFSETQ come from the germline V gene. CDR3: CASSSSSGSTGELFF. For the CDR3, the DNA is TGCGCCAGCAGCTCAAGTAGCGGAAGCACCGGGGAGCTGTTTTTT.

Only one count was recorded for this clone. The chain recombines TRBV21-1 with TRBJ2-3; the table's TRBD1 call for D was not verified on the DNA. TRBV21-1 is assigned pseudogene status. CDR3 length equals 14 residues. The DNA for the CDR3 is TGTGCCAGCAGCAAAGAGGGGCGCACAGATACGCAGTATTTT. This encodes CASSKEGRTDTQYF.